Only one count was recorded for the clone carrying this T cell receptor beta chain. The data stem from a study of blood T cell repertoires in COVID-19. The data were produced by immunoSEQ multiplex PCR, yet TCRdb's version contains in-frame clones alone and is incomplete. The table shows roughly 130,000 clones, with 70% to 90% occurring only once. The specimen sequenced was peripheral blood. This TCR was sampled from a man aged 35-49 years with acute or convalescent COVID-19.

CDR3: CASSRTGVSYEQYF. CDR3 DNA sequence: TGTGCCAGCAGCCGGACAGGGGTCTCCTACGAGCAGTACTTC. This sequence joins TRBV7-2 and TRBJ2-7; 9 nucleotides match TRBD1. Germline V gene data show CDR1 as SGHTA and CDR2 as FQGNSA. V was clipped by 5 bases and J by 0 bases; unmatched bases: 2. This CDR3 comprises 14 residues.